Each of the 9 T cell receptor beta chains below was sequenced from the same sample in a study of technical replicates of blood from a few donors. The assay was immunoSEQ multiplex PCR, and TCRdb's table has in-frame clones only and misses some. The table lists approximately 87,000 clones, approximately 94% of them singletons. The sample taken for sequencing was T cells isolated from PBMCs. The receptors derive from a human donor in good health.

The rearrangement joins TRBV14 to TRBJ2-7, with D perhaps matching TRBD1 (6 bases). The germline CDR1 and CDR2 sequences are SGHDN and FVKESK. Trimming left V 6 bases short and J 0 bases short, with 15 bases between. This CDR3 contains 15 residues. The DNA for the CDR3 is TGTGCCAGCAGTCAAAGGACAGAAAGCTCCTACGAGCAGTACTTC. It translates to CASSQRTESSYEQYF.

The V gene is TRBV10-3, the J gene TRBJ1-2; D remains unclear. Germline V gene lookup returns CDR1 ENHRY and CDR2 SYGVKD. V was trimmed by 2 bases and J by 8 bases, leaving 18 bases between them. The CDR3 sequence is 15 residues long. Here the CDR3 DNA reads TGTGCCATCAGTGAGGCGGGAGCGGCCCTTGAGGGCTACACCTTC. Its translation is CAISEAGAALEGYTF.

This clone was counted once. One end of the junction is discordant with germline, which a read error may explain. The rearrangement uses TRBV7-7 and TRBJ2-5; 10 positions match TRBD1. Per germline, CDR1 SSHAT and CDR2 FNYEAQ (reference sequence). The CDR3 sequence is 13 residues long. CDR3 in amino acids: CASSLDRGETQYF. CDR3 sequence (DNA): TGTGCTAGCAGCTTGGACAGGGGGGAGACCCAGTACTTC.

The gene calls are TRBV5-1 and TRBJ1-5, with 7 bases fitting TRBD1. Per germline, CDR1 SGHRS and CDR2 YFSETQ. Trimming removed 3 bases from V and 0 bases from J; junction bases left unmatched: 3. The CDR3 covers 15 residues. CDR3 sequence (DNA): TGCGCCAGCAGCTGGACAGGTGATAGCAATCAGCCCCAGCATTTT. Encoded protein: CASSWTGDSNQPQHF.

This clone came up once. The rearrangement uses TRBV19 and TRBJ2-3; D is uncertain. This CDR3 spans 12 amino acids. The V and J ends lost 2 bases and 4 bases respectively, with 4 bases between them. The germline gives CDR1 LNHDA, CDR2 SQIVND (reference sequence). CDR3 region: CASSITADTQYF. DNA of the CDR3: TGTGCCAGTAGTATAACTGCAGATACGCAGTATTTT.

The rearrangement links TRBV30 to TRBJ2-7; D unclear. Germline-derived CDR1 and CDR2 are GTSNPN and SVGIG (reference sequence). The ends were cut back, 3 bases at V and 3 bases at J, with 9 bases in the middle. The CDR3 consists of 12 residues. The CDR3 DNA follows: TGTGCCTGGAGGGTTTCTAACTACGAGCAGTACTTC. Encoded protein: CAWRVSNYEQYF.

DNA of the CDR3: TGCAGCGTTGAATGGAGCGGCAGTCTAAACTATGGCTACACCTTC. Encoded protein: CSVEWSGSLNYGYTF. The chain uses TRBV29-1 and TRBJ1-2; no clear D gene. This CDR3 spans 15 amino acids. Germline CDR1 and CDR2: SQVTM and ANQGSEA. The germline V and J ends were trimmed by 2 bases and 2 bases, with 15 bases remaining between them.

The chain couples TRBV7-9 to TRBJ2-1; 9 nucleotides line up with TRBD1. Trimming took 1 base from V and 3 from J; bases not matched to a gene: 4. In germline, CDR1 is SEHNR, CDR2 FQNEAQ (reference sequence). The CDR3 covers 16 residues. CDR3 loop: CASSLVPGQGYNEQFF. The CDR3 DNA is TGTGCCAGCAGCTTAGTACCGGGACAGGGCTACAATGAGCAGTTCTTC. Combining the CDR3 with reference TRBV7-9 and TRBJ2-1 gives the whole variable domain DTGVSQNPRHKITKRGQNVTFRCDPISEHNRLYWYRQTLGQGPEFLTYFQNEAQLEKSRLLSDRFSAERPKGSFSTLEIQRTEQGDSAMYLCASSLVPGQGYNEQFFGPGTRLTVL.

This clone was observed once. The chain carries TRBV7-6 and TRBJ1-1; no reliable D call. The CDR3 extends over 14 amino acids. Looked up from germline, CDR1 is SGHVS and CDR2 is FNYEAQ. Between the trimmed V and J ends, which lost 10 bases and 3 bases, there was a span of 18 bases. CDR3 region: CATRPSVLDTEAFF. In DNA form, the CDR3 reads TGTGCCACCCGACCTAGCGTTTTAGACACTGAAGCTTTCTTT.